Below, 24 T cell receptor beta chains from the same sample are listed, as sequenced in a study of blood T cell repertoires in COVID-19. TCRdb's copy holds only in-frame clones and misses some; the assay was immunoSEQ multiplex PCR. The table includes some 400,000 clones, about 89% detected once. Specimen: peripheral blood. Every receptor here comes from an older woman with COVID-19, enrolled during active disease.

This chain links TRBV5-4 with TRBJ2-1; TRBD2 might be the D (7 bases). CDR1 is SGHNT and CDR2 is YYREEE in the germline V gene (reference sequence). The CDR3 sequence is 15 residues long. V lost 0 bases, J lost 4 bases, and 11 bases lay in between. The DNA of the CDR3 is TGTGCCAGCAGCTTGGGTAGGGGGGGTTACAATGAGCAGTTCTTC. Its translation: CASSLGRGGYNEQFF.

J is TRBJ2-5 and V is TRBV5-5; 7 nucleotides match TRBD1. The junction had 10 bases not matched to a gene; V was cut back by 4 bases and J by 4 bases. Germline assignment: CDR1 SGHKS and CDR2 YYEKEE (reference sequence). This CDR3 spans 15 amino acids. The CDR3 region is CASSQLTGSVETQYF. For the CDR3, the DNA is TGTGCCAGCAGCCAACTGACAGGGTCGGTAGAGACCCAGTACTTC.

This clone occurred once. J is TRBJ1-2 and V is TRBV5-6, with 7 nucleotides matching TRBD1. Germline CDR1 SGHDT, CDR2 YYEEEE. With V trimmed by 4 bases and J by 8 bases, 8 bases remained unmatched. The CDR3 has 13 amino acids. This chain's CDR3 is CASSDTGERGYTF. The DNA for the CDR3 is TGTGCCAGCAGCGATACAGGGGAGAGAGGCTACACCTTC.

The J gene is TRBJ2-2, the V gene TRBV6-5; TRBD1 matches at 7 bases. CDR3 length: 15 residues. From germline, CDR1 is MNHEY and CDR2 SVGAGI. The V segment lost 3 bases and the J segment 4 bases; nucleotides outside the gene matches: 5. CDR3: CASSYETGTTGELFF. In DNA, the CDR3 is TGTGCCAGCAGTTATGAGACAGGGACCACCGGGGAGCTGTTTTTT.

This chain joins TRBV7-2 and TRBJ2-5; TRBD2 matches 8 bases. Trimming removed 0 bases from V and 5 bases from J; junction bases left unmatched: 2. Germline CDR1 and CDR2: SGHTA and FQGNSA. This CDR3 is built from 14 residues. CDR3 in amino acids: CASSLAGTRETQYF. DNA for the CDR3: TGTGCCAGCAGCTTAGCCGGGACTAGGGAGACCCAGTACTTC.

The CDR3 DNA reads TGTGCCAGCAGCCGACAGGAAACTAATGAAAAACTGTTTTTT. This translates into CASSRQETNEKLFF. This chain connects TRBV7-8 to TRBJ1-4; a possible D gene is TRBD1 (6 bases). V was clipped by 5 bases and J by 1 base, with 8 bases between them. Germline V gene data show CDR1 as SGHVS and CDR2 as FQNEAQ. CDR3 length equals 14 residues.

To note about this clone: Other nucleotide sequences from this sample produce the same CDR3. V and J are TRBV18 and TRBJ2-5, with D possibly TRBD2 on 5 matching bases. There are 14 residues in the CDR3. The V gene lost 5 bases and the J gene lost 2 bases, with 12 bases spanning the gap. Germline CDR1 and CDR2: KGHSH and LQKENI. The DNA for the CDR3 is TGTGCCAGCTCATCCGGACTGGCTCAAGAGACCCAGTACTTC. This translates into CASSSGLAQETQYF.

The chain has TRBV23-1 and TRBJ2-7, with 7 bases aligning to TRBD1. TRBV23-1 is annotated as an ORF whose role is uncertain. This CDR3 has 14 residues. Trimming at V came to 6 bases and at J to 0 bases, leaving 5 bases not matched to a gene. The CDR3 region is CASRIRGFSYEQYF. The CDR3 DNA is TGCGCCAGCAGGATCAGGGGGTTCTCCTACGAGCAGTACTTC.

Only a few counts were recorded for this clone. This chain connects TRBV29-1 to TRBJ2-7, with 7 bases identical to TRBD1. The CDR3 runs 14 residues. The V and J ends lost 6 bases and 2 bases, in that order; junction bases with no gene match: 10. CDR1 is SQVTM and CDR2 is ANQGSEA in the germline V gene. The CDR3 sequence is CSVHLQGQPYEQYF. CDR3 sequence (DNA): TGCAGCGTCCACCTACAGGGGCAACCCTACGAGCAGTACTTC.

The genes are TRBV5-6 and TRBJ1-5; tentatively, D is TRBD1 (6 bases). The CDR3 covers 16 residues. In germline, CDR1 is SGHDT, CDR2 YYEEEE. V shed 5 bases and J shed 4 bases, with 19 bases lying between them. DNA of the CDR3: TGTGCCAGCAGTAAGTTTTCCGACAGGAGAAATCAGCCCCAGCATTTT. Translation gives CASSKFSDRRNQPQHF.

This clone was counted only a few times. The rearrangement links TRBV15 to TRBJ2-1, with D unresolved. This CDR3 region has 14 residues. CDR1 LNHNV and CDR2 YYDKDF come from the germline V gene (reference sequence). Trimming left V 1 base short and J 3 bases short, with 7 bases between. The CDR3 region has the DNA TGTGCCACCAGCAGAGTCTTGAGCTACAATGAGCAGTTCTTC. Amino acids: CATSRVLSYNEQFF.

This clone has a handful of counts. V gene TRBV7-9 combines with J gene TRBJ1-1; TRBD1 agrees at 11 bases. After removal of 5 bases from V and 0 bases from J, the junction contained 2 bases not matched to a gene. The CDR3 extends over 15 amino acids. Germline-derived CDR1 and CDR2 are SEHNR and FQNEAQ (reference sequence). The CDR3 sequence: CASSQGQGVNTEAFF. CDR3 DNA sequence: TGTGCCAGCAGCCAGGGACAGGGGGTGAACACTGAAGCTTTCTTT.

This chain links TRBV29-1 with TRBJ1-1; D not resolved. V was shortened by 3 bases and J by 0 bases, with 11 bases between the two germline ends. Germline assignment: CDR1 SQVTM and CDR2 ANQGSEA. The CDR3 has 14 amino acids. The CDR3 spells CSVDMARMNTEAFF. In nucleotides, the CDR3 is TGCAGCGTTGATATGGCCAGGATGAACACTGAAGCTTTCTTT.

J is TRBJ2-7 and V is TRBV6-5, with TRBD1 identical over 7 bases. The ends lost 8 bases at V and 4 bases at J; junction bases unmatched: 8. This CDR3 region has 13 residues. CDR1 is MNHEY, CDR2 SVGAGI, per germline. The CDR3 is CASLGTDSYEQYF. CDR3 in DNA: TGTGCCAGCCTCGGGACAGATTCTTACGAGCAGTACTTC.

The V gene is TRBV11-2, the J gene TRBJ2-1; TRBD1 agrees at 7 bases. CDR1 is SGHAT and CDR2 is FQNNGV in the germline V gene. This CDR3 contains 14 residues. With V trimmed by 5 bases and J by 2 bases, 3 bases remained unmatched. CDR3 sequence (DNA): TGTGCCAGCAGCCCGACAGGGACCTACAATGAGCAGTTCTTC. Encoded protein: CASSPTGTYNEQFF.

The chain combines TRBV19 with TRBJ2-5; TRBD1 agrees at 7 bases. Germline V CDR1 and CDR2: LNHDA, SQIVND (reference sequence). Trimming took 6 bases from V and 3 from J; bases not matched to a gene: 1. There are 12 residues in the CDR3. The CDR3, as DNA: TGTGCCAGTAGGACAGGGAAAGAGACCCAGTACTTC. It specifies CASRTGKETQYF.

The V call is TRBV19, the J call TRBJ2-3; 13 bases fit TRBD2. The trim removed 5 bases at V and 8 bases at J, leaving 10 bases unmatched. The CDR3 loop spans 16 amino acids. Per germline, CDR1 LNHDA and CDR2 SQIVND (reference sequence). In DNA form, the CDR3 reads TGTGCCAGTAGTTCGGGACTAGCGGGGACCGCGGGTACGCAGTATTTT. It codes for CASSSGLAGTAGTQYF.

This chain connects TRBV30 to TRBJ1-1, with D perhaps matching TRBD1 (5 bases). V was clipped by 2 bases and J by 1 base, with 14 bases between them. This CDR3 has 15 residues. From germline, CDR1 is GTSNPN and CDR2 SVGIG (reference sequence). DNA for the CDR3: TGTGCCTGGAGTAAGTCTGGAACAGGGAACACTGAAGCTTTCTTT. Its protein is CAWSKSGTGNTEAFF.

This chain joins TRBV5-5 and TRBJ1-2; 8 positions agree with TRBD1. The CDR3 loop spans 15 amino acids. Per the germline V gene, CDR1 is SGHKS and CDR2 is YYEKEE (reference sequence). V lost 4 bases and J lost 4; bases outside the gene matches: 9. The CDR3 spells CASSHGQGSLYGYTF. The CDR3 DNA sequence: TGTGCCAGCAGCCACGGACAGGGCTCGCTCTATGGCTACACCTTC.

The sample holds a few counts of this clone. This sequence joins TRBV4-1 and TRBJ1-4; weak D call: TRBD1 (5 bases). Germline CDR1 and CDR2: MGHRA and YSYEKL. The CDR3 contains 18 residues. V was clipped by 1 base and J by 0 bases, with 15 bases between them. The CDR3 here is CASSQGGRVYATNEKLFF. CDR3 coding DNA: TGCGCCAGCAGCCAAGGTGGCAGGGTCTATGCAACTAATGAAAAACTGTTTTTT.

The chain uses TRBV3-1 (or the pseudogene TRBV3-2) and TRBJ1-2; D might be TRBD1 (5 bases). The CDR3 extends over 13 amino acids. Looked up from germline, CDR1 is LGHDT and CDR2 is YNNKEL (reference sequence). Trimming pared 1 base from V and 8 bases from J, leaving 11 bases between. The DNA of the CDR3 is TGTGCCAGCAGCCAAGGGTTGCAGGGAGGCTACACCTTC. As protein: CASSQGLQGGYTF.

The V and J genes are TRBV12-5 and TRBJ1-1; 7 bases agree with TRBD1. The trim removed 4 bases at V and 2 bases at J, leaving 4 bases unmatched. The germline V gene encodes CDR1 LGHNT and CDR2 FRNRAP. The CDR3 has 14 amino acids. The CDR3 DNA reads as TGTGCTAGTGGTTGGGGACAGACTAACACTGAAGCTTTCTTT. This sequence encodes CASGWGQTNTEAFF.

The CDR3 reads CASSPRGAGVYEQYF. The CDR3 coding sequence is TGTGCCAGCTCACCACGAGGAGCAGGGGTGTACGAGCAGTACTTC. The chain joins TRBV18 to TRBJ2-7, with D perhaps TRBD1 (6 bases). The CDR3 contains 15 residues. V dropped 1 base and J dropped 4 bases, with 14 bases sitting between them. CDR1 and CDR2 from the germline V gene are KGHSH and LQKENI.

This clone was recorded only once. V and J are TRBV28 and TRBJ2-5, with 10 bases matching TRBD1. The CDR3 is 14 amino acids. Germline CDR1 is MDHEN and CDR2 is SYDVKM. The V segment lost 9 bases and the J segment 6 bases; nucleotides outside the gene matches: 10. DNA for the CDR3: TGTGCCAGTGCCGAGACAGGGGGCTTGCAGACCCAGTACTTC. Encoded protein: CASAETGGLQTQYF.